These T cell receptor beta chains were read from a single sample in a study of blood T cells in healthy people across ages. TCRdb re-derived calls from the 5' RACE reads in MiXCR, one entry per CDR3 protein. Among more than 900,000 distinct CDR3 sequences listed, about 29% were seen once. The sample was also reused in another study, on T cells of mothers and their children.

The sample taken for sequencing was blood. These receptors were taken from a woman aged 40-49 years in good health. Each CDR3 is given without its conserved first and last residue. D genes are given only for firm matches.

d_call j_call v_call cdr3_aa
. TRBJ1-4 TRBV7-9 ASSLLAGELNEKLF
. TRBJ2-3 TRBV12-3/TRBV12-4 ASAFGEDTQY
TRBD1 TRBJ2-3 TRBV7-3 ASSADRGGDTQY
. TRBJ2-5 TRBV20-1 SAWQETQY
. TRBJ2-4 TRBV7-2 ASSPDTGGLLINIQY
TRBD1 TRBJ1-2 TRBV12-3/TRBV12-4 ASSLRQGSSTGYT
. TRBJ1-2 TRBV9 ASSVTDTNYGYT
. TRBJ2-7 TRBV7-2 ASSPYRDHEQY
. TRBJ1-2 TRBV10-3 AIIFFGTGNYGYT
. TRBJ2-5 TRBV7-9 ASSLIVGAETQY
TRBD1 TRBJ1-1 TRBV28 ASRRQGRTEAF
. TRBJ1-6 TRBV7-2 ASSLGTGTGYSPLH
. TRBJ1-1 TRBV12-3/TRBV12-4 ASSRNRNTEAF
TRBD1 TRBJ2-7 TRBV7-9 ASSTDRGPYEQY
. TRBJ2-5 TRBV7-7 ASSGSGSQETQY
TRBD2 TRBJ2-3 TRBV20-1 SARPLAGVTDTQY
. TRBJ2-7 TRBV28 ASRPDETISYEQY
. TRBJ2-7 TRBV7-2 ASSPRQEISHEQY
TRBD1 TRBJ1-2 TRBV18 ASSPQKDRAGYT
. TRBJ2-3 TRBV9 ASSAFGGRTDTQY
. TRBJ1-4 TRBV20-1 SARVLPGLPNEKLF
. TRBJ1-5 TRBV20-1 SARDYGARGVQPQH
TRBD1 TRBJ1-1 TRBV2 ARGGGTGMNTEAF
. TRBJ2-5 TRBV6-6 ASSNPVARGTQY
. TRBJ1-1 TRBV10-3 AISNGNTEAF
. TRBJ2-1 TRBV19 ASRIGGAHNEQF
. TRBJ1-6 TRBV7-9 ASSLVGGGSPLH
TRBD2 TRBJ2-7 TRBV7-2 ASSLGVTSGPYEQY
. TRBJ2-6 TRBV5-1 ASSWDRVMGANVLT
. TRBJ1-2 TRBV4-1 ASSQGPWQRNYGYT
. TRBJ1-4 TRBV6-5 ASRPQGPNEKLF
. TRBJ2-3 TRBV25-1 ANSESDSRTDTQY
TRBD1 TRBJ1-2 TRBV20-1 SAQPGGQGGGGYT
TRBD1 TRBJ2-5 TRBV5-1 ASRGTGARETQY
. TRBJ2-1 TRBV4-3 ASSQEGIRDTEQF
. TRBJ2-7 TRBV29-1 SVELGPQPYEQY
. TRBJ1-2 TRBV11-1 ASSLGGVPNYGYT
. TRBJ1-2 TRBV6-5 ASSSVGSLNYGYT
. TRBJ2-4 TRBV5-1 ASSFGRDNEQY
TRBD1 TRBJ2-7 TRBV19 ASSPGGQGYEQY
. TRBJ2-7 TRBV7-9 ASSLPRSYEQY
TRBD1 TRBJ1-6 TRBV7-2 ASSSPTQGAKNSPLH
. TRBJ1-2 TRBV28 ASSSRPANYGYT
. TRBJ2-6 TRBV18 ASSPDHPGANVLT
. TRBJ2-6 TRBV6-2/TRBV6-3 ASRPQVSGANVLT
. TRBJ2-7 TRBV7-2 ASSLGRGHYEQY
TRBD1 TRBJ2-5 TRBV5-1 ASSLGDRSETQY
. TRBJ2-5 TRBV29-1 SAARTETQY
TRBD2 TRBJ2-5 TRBV9 ASSVEASGAPGTQY
. TRBJ2-3 TRBV11-2 ASSPPGPYADTQY
. . TRBV28 ASSSPKQVLSYEQY
TRBD2 TRBJ2-1 TRBV7-9 ASSHSTGTSGYNEQF
TRBD1 TRBJ1-5 TRBV29-1 SVLTGDSNQPQH
. TRBJ1-1 TRBV12-3/TRBV12-4 ASSHGTARNTEAF
. TRBJ2-3 TRBV5-1 ASSPSPLGGDTQY